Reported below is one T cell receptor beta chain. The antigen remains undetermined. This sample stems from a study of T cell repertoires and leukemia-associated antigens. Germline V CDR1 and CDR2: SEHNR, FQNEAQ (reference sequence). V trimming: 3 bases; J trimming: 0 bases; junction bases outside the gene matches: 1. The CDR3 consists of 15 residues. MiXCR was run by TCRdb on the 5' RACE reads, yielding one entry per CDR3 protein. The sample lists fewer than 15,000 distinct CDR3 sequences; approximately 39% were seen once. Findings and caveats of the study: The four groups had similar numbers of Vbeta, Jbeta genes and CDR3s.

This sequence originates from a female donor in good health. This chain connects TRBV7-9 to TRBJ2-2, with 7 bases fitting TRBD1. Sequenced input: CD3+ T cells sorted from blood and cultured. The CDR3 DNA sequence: TGTGCCAGCAGCTTCCAGGGGGCGAACACCGGGGAGCTGTTTTTT. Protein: CASSFQGANTGELFF.